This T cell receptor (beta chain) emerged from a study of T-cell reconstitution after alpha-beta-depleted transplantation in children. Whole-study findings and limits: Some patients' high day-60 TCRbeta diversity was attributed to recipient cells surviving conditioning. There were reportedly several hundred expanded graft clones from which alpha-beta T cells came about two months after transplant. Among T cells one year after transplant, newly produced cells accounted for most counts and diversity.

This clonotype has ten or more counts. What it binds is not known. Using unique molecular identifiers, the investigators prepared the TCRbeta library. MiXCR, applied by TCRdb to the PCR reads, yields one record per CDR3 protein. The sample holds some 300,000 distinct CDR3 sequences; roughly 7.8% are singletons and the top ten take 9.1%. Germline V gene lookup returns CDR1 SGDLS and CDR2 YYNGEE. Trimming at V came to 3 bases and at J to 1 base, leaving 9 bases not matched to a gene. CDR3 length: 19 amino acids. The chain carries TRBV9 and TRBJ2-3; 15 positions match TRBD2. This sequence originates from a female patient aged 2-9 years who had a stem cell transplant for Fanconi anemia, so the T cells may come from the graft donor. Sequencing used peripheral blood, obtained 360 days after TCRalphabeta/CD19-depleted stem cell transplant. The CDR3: CASSANGLAGGLGTDTQYF. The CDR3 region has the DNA TGTGCCAGCAGCGCTAACGGACTAGCGGGGGGGCTGGGCACAGATACGCAGTATTTT.